This T cell receptor (beta chain) was recovered during a study of blood T cell repertoires in COVID-19. Study in general: Whether acute or convalescent, the COVID-19 samples came from the United States, Italy and Spain. In each case, the material was cDNA or gDNA derived from T cells, B-cell-depleted T cells, or PBMCs.

In the study's own analysis: How many nucleated cells were present was estimated from reference gene primer amplification. Only in-frame clones appear in the TCRdb table, and some are missing; sequencing was by immunoSEQ multiplex PCR. The DNA gave D and trimming, while V, J and clone size come from that table. This table has 72,000 or so clones, around 85% appearing once. Trimming left V 4 bases short and J 5 bases short, with 16 bases between. The CDR3 contains 14 residues. The germline V gene encodes CDR1 SGHDT and CDR2 YYEEEE. The TCR sequence derives from an elderly woman with active or convalescent COVID-19. The source material was peripheral blood. The chain uses TRBV5-6 and TRBJ2-7; D possibly corresponds to TRBD2 (5 bases). The CDR3 sequence: CASSPNAGRHEQYF. In DNA, the CDR3 is TGTGCCAGCAGCCCCAATGCGGGCCGGCACGAGCAGTACTTC. Looking up the rest from reference TRBV5-6 and TRBJ2-7 gives the full variable domain: DAGVTQSPTHLIKTRGQQVTLRCSPKSGHDTVSWYQQALGQGPQFIFQYYEEEERQRGNFPDRFSGHQFPNYSSELNVNALLLGDSALYLCASSPNAGRHEQYFGPGTRLTVT.